This T cell receptor beta chain was sequenced for a study of shared clonotypes between healthy human individuals (TCRdb year 2020). Context from the whole study: A few men and a couple of women, aged 18 to 49 years, made up the cohort. For each donor, three plates each were used for CD4 naive and CD4 memory, two plates were used for CD8 naive, and one plate was used for CD8 memory. Blood TCR repertoires of about five healthy adults were deeply sequenced to estimate repertoire size and the extent of clonotype sharing between individuals. Libraries were prepared and TCR repertoires were sequenced by different laboratories using diverse techniques, in order to increase sequencing depth and limit assay-specific biases. Each donor's leukapheresis produced roughly between roughly 0.94 and 9.5 billion PBMCs.

Healthy HIV-negative adults with no recently reported acute infections or vaccinations were included as donors. Every donor was a Caucasian adult living in Nashville, Tennessee, USA. CD4+ T cells were enriched through magnetic negative selection, after which naive cells were positively selected on CD45RA and the remaining negative fraction served as the memory subset. After blood collection by leukapheresis, PBMCs were isolated using Ficoll-Histopaque density gradient centrifugation and then cryopreserved in the vapor phase of liquid nitrogen. Analytical flow cytometry was used to check the purity and quantity of every magnetically sorted T cell population. From each sorted fraction, genomic DNA was isolated and quantified by UV absorbance on a Nanodrop 2000c. CDR1 and CDR2 are drawn from the germline V gene (reference sequence): MNHEY, SMNVEV. Clipping removes 6 bases from V and 6 bases from J, with 7 as the unmatched junction base count. Including the terminal cysteine and phenylalanine, the CDR3 comprises 15 residues. Kept here is only the CDR3 DNA, which spans 45 bases and is read in frame from base 1.

Using the deep immunoSEQ assay, TCR CDR3 regions were amplified from genomic DNA by multiplex PCR. Genomic DNA extracted from each cell subset was distributed evenly over all wells of several immunoSEQ 96-well plates, and each plate served as one replicate. For sorted subsets, each replicate PCR was loaded with roughly 190 ng genomic DNA, equivalent to about 30,000 T cell genomes. Purified libraries were quantified with a Qubit 3.0 fluorometer, sized on a Bioanalyzer 2100, and re-quantified with the KAPA Library Quantification kit. Every immunoSEQ 96-well plate was sequenced on a dedicated single-read 150-cycle Illumina NextSeq 550 flow cell. As for the original processing: Because only junctional sequences without quality scores were contained in the immunoSEQ output, filtering matching that applied to full-length reads could not be performed. Sequences were annotated with PyIR, a Python wrapper for IgBLAST v1.9, using IMGT germline references to assign V/J genes and CDR3. Reads were filtered out if the reads had weak V/J assignments (E-value above 1e-6), no CDR3, stop codons, out-of-frame junctions, or ambiguous translated residues. V3J clonotypes were defined by identical inferred V gene, J gene, and CDR3 amino acid sequence. Percentage overlap between repertoires was computed as shared unique clonotypes divided by the size of the smaller repertoire. Repertoire richness was assessed with RTK rarefaction, the Chao1 estimator, and Recon v2.1 estimates of unobserved clonotypes. OLGA was used to compute generation probabilities for all TCRbeta clonotypes that the gDNA method yielded from a handful of donors. TCRdb carries this immuneACCESS record with in-frame sequences only. Its versions omit some clonotypes, under half of them owing to an unresolved V gene in the studies checked, with the rest unexplained. V and J calls and clone size come straight from that table; D and trimming were deduced from the DNA. The sample records roughly 2 million clones, 95% of which are singletons. Around 0.13% of the sample is held by the ten biggest clonotypes.

Comment on this clone: Its specific antigen is unknown. No much larger clone is present one base from it, and per-base qualities are unavailable.

Broader findings and caveats from the paper: Across a handful of donors, roughly 5% of naive CD4, roughly 3.8% of naive CD8, under 2.5% of memory CD4, and approximately 0.42% of memory CD8 clonotypes were shared. Sampling was restricted to blood, and TCR repertoires in tissues likely differ from the TCR repertoires found in blood. Because the study included only a small number of donors, the genetic and exposure-history diversity represented was limited. Pairwise subsampling indicated that sequencing depth was expected to affect the degree of clonotype sharing among donors. Rarefaction of sorted-subset datasets indicated incomplete sequencing despite the large sequencing depth. Compared with non-shared clonotypes, the clonotypes found in all four sorted-subset donors had higher generation probabilities. Larger estimated clonotype richness was generally found for naive subsets than for memory subsets.

The sequence joins TRBV27 to TRBJ2-2; 10 bases in between match TRBD1. This receptor was taken from a man between 18 and 35 years old in good health. Sequenced: naive CD4+ T cells sorted from blood. Per the publication, the cell subset or site label means: CD45RA+ positively selected. The DNA sequence is given as TGTGCCAGCAGACGGGGGACAGGGGTTTCCGGGGAGCTGTTTTTT. Its amino acids are CASRRGTGVSGELFF.